This T cell receptor beta chain was captured by sequencing in a study of cytomegalovirus exposure and HLA in healthy donors. As for the study in general: Most genotyped donors, about 81% of 350 to 500, had Caucasian-associated genetic ancestry.

Overall study results and limits: It was in a later analysis that TCR association rates were seen to vary by HLA locus, highest for DRB1 and lowest for HLA-C.

The CDR3 sequence is 14 residues long. Germline assignment: CDR1 SGHRS and CDR2 YFSETQ. Trimming pared 5 bases from V and 0 bases from J, leaving 9 bases between. Both 60 Vbeta primers and 13 Jbeta primers went into the PCR. Authors' analysis steps: Some 10 million shared chains were among the approximately 80 million unique TCR beta chains that a later analysis counted. Using immunoSEQ multiplex PCR, the repertoire was profiled, and TCRdb retains in-frame clones only, with some absent. The V and J calls and clone size are taken from that table; D and trimming were inferred from the DNA. The sample comprises some 160,000 clones, 78% of which are singletons, and 6.5% to 8.5% rests with the top ten. This clone was seen a few times. Its antigen is as yet unknown. Likely unrecorded immune exposures existed in these nominally healthy donors.

The origin of this receptor is a middle-aged woman in good health and CMV-seropositive. The rearrangement uses TRBV5-1 and TRBJ1-3; D is unresolved. Sequencing input: PBMCs. The CDR3 is CASREGSSGNTIYF. In DNA, the CDR3 is TGCGCCAGCAGGGAGGGAAGCTCTGGAAACACCATATATTTT.